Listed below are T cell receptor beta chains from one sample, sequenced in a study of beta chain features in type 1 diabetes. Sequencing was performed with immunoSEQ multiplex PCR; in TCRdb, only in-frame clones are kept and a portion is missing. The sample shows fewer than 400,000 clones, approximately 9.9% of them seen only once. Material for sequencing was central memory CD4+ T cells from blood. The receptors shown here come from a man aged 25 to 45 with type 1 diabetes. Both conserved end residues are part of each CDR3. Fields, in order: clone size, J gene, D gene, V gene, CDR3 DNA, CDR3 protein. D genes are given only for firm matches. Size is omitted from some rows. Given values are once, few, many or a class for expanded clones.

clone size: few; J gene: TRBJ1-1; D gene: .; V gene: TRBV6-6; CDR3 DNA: TGTGCCAGCAGTTACTCAGGGGCTTTGAACACTGAAGCTTTCTTT; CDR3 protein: CASSYSGALNTEAFF
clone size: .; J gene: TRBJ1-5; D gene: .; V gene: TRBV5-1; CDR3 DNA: TGCGCCAGCAGCTTGGAAGCAGGTAATCAGCCCCAGCATTTT; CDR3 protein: CASSLEAGNQPQHF
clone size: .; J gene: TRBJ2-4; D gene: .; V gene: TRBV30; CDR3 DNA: TGTGCCTGGAGCGTTGTCCAGGGAAACATTCAGTACTTC; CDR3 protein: CAWSVVQGNIQYF
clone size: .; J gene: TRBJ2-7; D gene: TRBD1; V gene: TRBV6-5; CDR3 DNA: TGTGCCAGCAGGAGACAGGGGGCCTACGAGCAGTACTTC; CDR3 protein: CASRRQGAYEQYF
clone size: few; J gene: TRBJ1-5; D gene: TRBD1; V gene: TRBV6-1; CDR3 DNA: TGTGCCAGCGAACAGGGGGCAGCGCGCAATCAGCCCCAGCATTTT; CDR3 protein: CASEQGAARNQPQHF
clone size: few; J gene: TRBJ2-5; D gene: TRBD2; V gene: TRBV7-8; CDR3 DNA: TGTGCCAGCAGCTTACTTACGGGAGGGGTAGCTGAGACCCAGTACTTC; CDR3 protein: CASSLLTGGVAETQYF
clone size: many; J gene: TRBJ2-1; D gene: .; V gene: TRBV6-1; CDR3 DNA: TGTGCCAGCAGTGAAGCCCGCACCCCAGGGGATGAGCAGTTCTTC; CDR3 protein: CASSEARTPGDEQFF
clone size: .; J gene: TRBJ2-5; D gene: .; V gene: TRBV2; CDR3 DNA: TGTGCCAGCACCGAAAGGGAGAAAGGGACCCAGTACTTC; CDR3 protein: CASTEREKGTQYF
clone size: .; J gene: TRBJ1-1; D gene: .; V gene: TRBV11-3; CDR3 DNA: TGTGCCAGCAGCTTAGAGGACAGCACTGAAGCTTTCTTT; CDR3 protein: CASSLEDSTEAFF
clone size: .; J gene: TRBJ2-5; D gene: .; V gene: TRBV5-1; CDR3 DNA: TGCGCCAGCAGCTTGGGTGACCGCGGCCGCCAAGAGACCCAGTACTTC; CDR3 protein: CASSLGDRGRQETQYF
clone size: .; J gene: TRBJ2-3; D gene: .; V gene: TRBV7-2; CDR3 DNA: TGTGCCAGCAGCCCGCGGGACAGAACTAGCACAGATACGCAGTATTTT; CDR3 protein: CASSPRDRTSTDTQYF
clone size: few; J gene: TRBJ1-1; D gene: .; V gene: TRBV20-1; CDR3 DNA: TGCAGTGCTAAATTAGCGGGAGCTTTCTTT; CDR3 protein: CSAKLAGAFF
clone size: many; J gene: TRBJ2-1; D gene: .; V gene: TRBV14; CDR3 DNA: TGTGCCAGCAGCCAAGAGAGAAGGGATGAGCAGTTCTTC; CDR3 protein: CASSQERRDEQFF
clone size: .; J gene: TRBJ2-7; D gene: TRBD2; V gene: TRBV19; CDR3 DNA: TGTGCCAGTAGTAGCTTGATGAGCGGGGGTACTTACGAGCAGTACTTC; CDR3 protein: CASSSLMSGGTYEQYF